This T cell receptor (beta chain) stems from a study of cytomegalovirus exposure and HLA in healthy donors. Findings and limits, study-wide: According to an earlier analysis, most TCR beta V segments yielded productive rearrangements about 87% or about 30% of the time. Presence/absence analysis assumed near-uniform sequencing depth across donors. In most subjects, TCR beta sequences reportedly gave accurate predictions of HLA-A and HLA-B alleles.

As regards this clone: Its matching antigen is unknown.

Germline-derived CDR1 and CDR2 are LGHNA and YSLEER. The CDR3 has 19 residues. V was clipped by 5 bases and J by 3 bases; unmatched bases: 19. PCR was performed using 60 Vbeta and 13 Jbeta primers. TCRdb's copy holds only in-frame clones and misses some; the assay was immunoSEQ multiplex PCR. The data show about 100,000 clones, with 78% seen just once and about 0.69% held by the top ten. This clonotype was obtained from a woman aged 55-70 years in good health and CMV-seronegative. The sample was PBMCs. This chain links TRBV4-3 with TRBJ2-5; 9 positions match TRBD1. The CDR3 region has the DNA TGCGCCAGCAGCTTTTACAAACCGGGACAGGGAGTGAGAAAAGAGACCCAGTACTTC. It yields the protein CASSFYKPGQGVRKETQYF.